This TCR beta chain was captured in a study of shared clonotypes between healthy human individuals. The table lists this clone with a count of one. Here immunoSEQ multiplex PCR was the method, and the copy in TCRdb shows in-frame clones only, minus some. This table has over a million clones, around 97% appearing once. Germline V gene lookup returns CDR1 SGHDN and CDR2 FVKESK. The germline V and J ends were trimmed by 4 bases and 0 bases, with 7 bases remaining between them. The CDR3 has 14 residues. This receptor was taken from a man aged 25-40 years in good health. Input material: naive CD4+ T cells sorted from blood. Subset reported: CD45RA+ positively selected. The chain links TRBV14 to TRBJ1-3; D is perhaps TRBD1 (5 bases). CDR3: CASSRQISGNTIYF. The CDR3 DNA reads TGTGCCAGCAGCCGACAGATCTCTGGAAACACCATATATTTT.